This T cell receptor (beta chain) derives from a study of blood T cell repertoires in COVID-19. With 4 bases removed from V and 6 bases from J, the gap between germline ends came to 13 bases. Germline loops: CDR1 KGHSH, CDR2 LQKENI. This CDR3 has 14 amino acids. In the original processing: Quantification of nucleated cells was approximated via reference gene primer amplification. Some clones are missing from TCRdb's copy, which holds only in-frame ones; the method was immunoSEQ multiplex PCR. D and trimming come from the DNA, and the V and J calls and clone size come from that table. Altogether 300,000 to 350,000 clones are present, roughly 89% being singletons, with the ten largest covering roughly 10%. Participants were aged about 18 to 90 years, lived in over 20 US areas, and enrolled virtually. Grouping used clinical history reported by participants in a survey and questionnaire. For recovered donors of Cohort 3, there were two negative PCRs, clearance, or symptom resolution.

The sequence was obtained from a woman aged 25-40 years who had recovered from COVID-19. Specimen: PBMCs or T cells enriched from blood (not recorded which). The chain couples TRBV18 to TRBJ1-5; maybe TRBD1 (5 bases). CDR3 nucleotide sequence: TGTGCCAGCTCACGGGGGAGGGAGGGTCAGCCCCAGCATTTT. This sequence encodes CASSRGREGQPQHF. Using reference TRBV18 and TRBJ1-5 for the parts outside the CDR3, the full variable domain is NAGVMQNPRHLVRRRGQEARLRCSPMKGHSHVYWYRQLPEEGLKFMVYLQKENIIDESGMPKERFSAEFPKEGPSILRIQQVVRGDSAAYFCASSRGREGQPQHFGDGTRLSIL.